This is a list of T cell receptor beta chains from one sample in a study of T-cell memory formation after mild COVID-19. TCRdb fed the 5' RACE reads into MiXCR, producing one record per CDR3 protein. The sample contains around 300,000 distinct CDR3 sequences, roughly 13% of which appear only once. The sequencing input was PBMCs or a T cell subset sorted from them (not recorded which). The receptors come from a man between 18 and 29 years old who had mild COVID-19 (a few samples of this study predate the infection). Cell type and time point are not known. CDR3s include the opening cysteine and the closing phenylalanine or tryptophan. Each record gives: V gene, clone size, J gene, CDR3 length, D gene, CDR3 DNA, CDR3 protein. D genes are given only for firm matches. Expanded clones get a size class; other rows say once, few or many, or leave the size out.

TRBV20-1,few,TRBJ1-2,13,.,TGCAGTGCCCTCTTCGGGCAAGGCTATGGCTACACCTTC,CSALFGQGYGYTF
TRBV20-1,.,TRBJ2-3,14,.,TGCAGTGCTAGAGTGGCGGGGACCACAGATACGCAGTATTTT,CSARVAGTTDTQYF
TRBV6-2/TRBV6-3,.,TRBJ2-7,14,.,TGTGCCAGCAGCCAGGGCGGGGACAGCTACGAGCAGTACTTC,CASSQGGDSYEQYF
TRBV11-2,.,TRBJ2-3,15,.,TGTGCCAGCAGGTTCGGGGGGCCTAGCACAGATACGCAGTATTTT,CASRFGGPSTDTQYF
TRBV6-2/TRBV6-3,.,TRBJ2-7,13,.,TGTGCCAGCAGGACATTGGAGGGGACCGAGCAGTACTTC,CASRTLEGTEQYF
TRBV7-9,few,TRBJ2-5,15,TRBD2,TGTGCCAGCAGCCGGCTTAGCGGGGGATCGGGGACCCAGTACTTC,CASSRLSGGSGTQYF
TRBV7-8,many,TRBJ2-3,18,TRBD1,TGTGCCAGCAGCCGACCCGAACAGGGGCGGGTTTCGACAGATACGCAGTATTTT,CASSRPEQGRVSTDTQYF
TRBV27,.,TRBJ2-1,15,TRBD2,TGTGCCAGCAGTTCCAGACTAGCGGGGTATGATGAGCAGTTCTTC,CASSSRLAGYDEQFF
TRBV6-2/TRBV6-3,.,TRBJ2-1,15,.,TGTGCCAGCGCCTGGGGGGGGGCTTTCTACAATGAGCAGTTCTTC,CASAWGGAFYNEQFF
TRBV7-6,many,TRBJ2-1,17,TRBD2,TGTGCCAGCAGCTGGTCGACTAGCGGGGGCCCCTACAATGAGCAGTTCTTC,CASSWSTSGGPYNEQFF
TRBV6-6,few,TRBJ2-5,13,.,TGTGCCAGCAGTTACTGGGGGAAAGAGACCCAGTACTTC,CASSYWGKETQYF
TRBV5-1,many,TRBJ1-1,13,.,TGCGCCAGCAGCTTGGGTTTCGACACTGAAGCTTTCTTT,CASSLGFDTEAFF
TRBV27,.,TRBJ1-5,16,.,TGTGCCAGCAGTTTATTACGAGACAGTAGCAATCAGCCCCAGCATTTT,CASSLLRDSSNQPQHF
TRBV7-9,many,TRBJ2-6,13,.,TGTGCCAGCAGCCCCGCTGGGGCCAACGTCCTGACTTTC,CASSPAGANVLTF
TRBV4-3,few,TRBJ2-2,18,TRBD2,TGCGCCAGCAGCCAAGGGGTCCCCCTAGCGGAGAACACCGGGGAGCTGTTTTTT,CASSQGVPLAENTGELFF
TRBV7-2,.,TRBJ1-2,14,TRBD1,TGTGCCAGCAGCGAAAGGGGACAGTACTATGGCTACACCTTC,CASSERGQYYGYTF
TRBV4-1,many,TRBJ2-5,16,TRBD1,TGCGCCAGCAGCCAAGAGCGACAGGGCTTGGGGGAGACCCAGTACTTC,CASSQERQGLGETQYF
TRBV15,.,TRBJ2-3,15,.,TGTGCCACCAGCAGAGTCACAGGTATATCAGATACGCAGTATTTT,CATSRVTGISDTQYF
TRBV12-3/TRBV12-4,few,TRBJ2-2,13,TRBD1,TGTGCCAGCAGTTTTAACAGGGGAGGGGAGCTGTTTTTT,CASSFNRGGELFF
TRBV4-1,many,TRBJ2-2,20,TRBD2,TGCGCCAGCAGACCCTACCGCGGACTAGCGGGGGGCTCGAACACCGGGGAGCTGTTTTTT,CASRPYRGLAGGSNTGELFF
TRBV9,.,TRBJ2-5,13,.,TGTGCCAGCAGCGTAGGGCAGCGGCAGACCCAGTACTTC,CASSVGQRQTQYF
TRBV10-2,few,TRBJ2-7,15,.,TGCGCCAGCAACCGGGACATAATGGAGAACTACGAGCAGTACTTC,CASNRDIMENYEQYF
TRBV20-1,.,TRBJ2-7,12,.,TGCAGTGCTATCGACTTCACCTACGAGCAGTACTTC,CSAIDFTYEQYF
TRBV10-3,few,TRBJ2-2,16,.,TGTGCCATCAGTGAGTCCCGGGCCCTGAGCACCGGGGAGCTGTTTTTT,CAISESRALSTGELFF
TRBV6-5,.,TRBJ1-2,19,.,TGTGCCAGCAGTTCCCCTTACCGGGGCAGCCAAATAACTAGTTATGGCTACACCTTC,CASSSPYRGSQITSYGYTF
TRBV5-1,many,TRBJ1-1,14,TRBD1,TGCGCCAGCAGCTTGGGGGACAGCAGACCTGAAGCTTTCTTT,CASSLGDSRPEAFF
TRBV24-1,.,TRBJ2-1,15,.,TGTGCCACCAGTGATCTCGGAGTTTCCTACAATGAGCAGTTCTTC,CATSDLGVSYNEQFF
TRBV29-1,few,TRBJ2-5,13,TRBD1,TGCAGCGTTGGTGAACAGGGGGAAGAGACCCAGTACTTC,CSVGEQGEETQYF
TRBV7-6,.,TRBJ1-3,15,.,TGTGCCAGCAGCTTGAGAGGGGGAAATGGAAACACCATATATTTT,CASSLRGGNGNTIYF
TRBV4-1,many,TRBJ2-5,15,.,TGCGCCAGCAGCCAAGATCTTAAAGGGTGGGAGACCCAGTACTTC,CASSQDLKGWETQYF
TRBV20-1,few,TRBJ1-1,17,.,TGCAGTGCTAGAGATCTGAGGGGGGGGACTATGAACACTGAAGCTTTCTTT,CSARDLRGGTMNTEAFF
TRBV4-1,many,TRBJ2-7,13,.,TGCGCCAGCAGCCAAGATCCCTTCGGGCAGCAGTACTTC,CASSQDPFGQQYF
TRBV29-1,.,TRBJ2-1,15,TRBD2,TGCAGCGTTGAAGCACGAATTAGCGGGTACAATGAGCAGTTCTTC,CSVEARISGYNEQFF
TRBV5-1,few,TRBJ1-1,14,.,TGCGCCAGCAGCTTGTTTGGCTCGAACACTGAAGCTTTCTTT,CASSLFGSNTEAFF
TRBV11-2,.,TRBJ1-1,14,.,TGTGCCAGCAAGTTCAGGCGGAGAGACACTGAAGCTTTCTTT,CASKFRRRDTEAFF
TRBV12-3/TRBV12-4,many,TRBJ2-3,13,TRBD1,TGTGCCAGCACCAAGGGACAGGGGGATACGCAGTATTTT,CASTKGQGDTQYF
TRBV3-1,.,TRBJ1-1,17,.,TGTGCCAGCAGTACGGGTATAGGACCTAACATGAACACTGAAGCTTTCTTT,CASSTGIGPNMNTEAFF
TRBV3-1,.,TRBJ1-1,13,.,TGTGCCAGCAGCCCCCAGTGGAACACTGAAGCTTTCTTT,CASSPQWNTEAFF
TRBV7-8,few,TRBJ2-5,15,.,TGTGCCAGCAGCCACTCCGGGACCATGGGGGAGACCCAGTACTTC,CASSHSGTMGETQYF
TRBV4-3,.,TRBJ1-1,15,.,TGCGCCAGCAGCCAGGACATCAAAGGGAACACTGAAGCTTTCTTT,CASSQDIKGNTEAFF
TRBV10-3,.,TRBJ2-3,17,TRBD1,TGTGCCATCAGTGACCCCGGGACAGGGGGCTCCTATGATACGCAGTATTTT,CAISDPGTGGSYDTQYF
TRBV6-1,.,TRBJ2-5,17,TRBD2,TGTGCCAGCAGGCCGGGTCGGGGGGACTCGTACCAAGAGACCCAGTACTTC,CASRPGRGDSYQETQYF
TRBV4-2,many,TRBJ2-1,12,.,TGTGCCAGCAGCCAAGACGCCAATGAGCAGTTCTTC,CASSQDANEQFF
TRBV20-1,.,TRBJ1-5,11,.,TGCAGTGCTAGTGCAGATCAGCCCCAGCATTTT,CSASADQPQHF
TRBV7-7,few,TRBJ2-1,13,.,TGTGCCAGCAGCCAAAACTCCTACAATGAGCAGTTCTTC,CASSQNSYNEQFF
TRBV11-2,.,TRBJ2-3,16,TRBD2,TGTGCCAGCAGCTTTGGCGGACTAGCGGGCGCAGATACGCAGTATTTT,CASSFGGLAGADTQYF
TRBV20-1,.,TRBJ1-1,13,.,TGCAGTGCTAGAAGGGGTAAGGACACTGAAGCTTTCTTT,CSARRGKDTEAFF
TRBV19,few,TRBJ1-1,14,TRBD1,TGTGCCAGTAAAAGGACAGGGTCGGACACTGAAGCTTTCTTT,CASKRTGSDTEAFF
TRBV6-2/TRBV6-3,.,TRBJ2-5,12,TRBD2,TGTGCCAGCCGCGGACTAGACGAGACCCAGTACTTC,CASRGLDETQYF
TRBV11-3,many,TRBJ2-3,16,.,TGTGCCAGCAGCTTAGCCGCCACAGGGAGCACAGATACGCAGTATTTT,CASSLAATGSTDTQYF
TRBV5-1,few,TRBJ1-1,16,.,TGCGCCAGCAGCCCCCTTGGCCTAGGGACCGACTCTAAAGCTTTCTTT,CASSPLGLGTDSKAFF
TRBV3-1,few,TRBJ1-2,12,.,TGTGCCAGCAGCCAATCCGACAGGAGCTACACCTTC,CASSQSDRSYTF